Many counts were recorded for the clone carrying this T cell receptor beta chain. The entry originates in a study of T cells in Graves' hyperthyroidism and ophthalmopathy. The CDR3 length is 14 residues. J lost 4 bases, V lost 7 bases, and 6 bases had no gene match. In germline, CDR1 is MDHEN, CDR2 SYDVKM. When ophthalmopathy did not progress within 18 months, Graves' hyperthyroidism was considered stable. Hyperthyroidism, newly diagnosed and lasting under 2 months, affected patients aged 18 to 65. Thyroid ultrasound and orbital computed tomography, with clinical symptoms and serum thyroxine and TRAb, informed diagnoses. TCR beta CDR3 regions were amplified from RNA. Using the HTBI primer set, a first-round RT-PCR was run on the TCR CDR3. Using its own MiXCR run on the multiplex PCR reads, TCRdb lists one record per CDR3 protein. The sample consists of approximately 330,000 distinct CDR3 sequences, 15% to 20% of them appearing once.

V usage is TRBV28 and J usage is TRBJ1-4; 7 bases line up with TRBD1. This receptor was taken from a woman aged 50 to 60 with Graves' hyperthyroidism. The specimen sequenced was blood. In nucleotides, the CDR3 is TGTGCCAGCAAACAGGGGACAGTTAATGAAAAACTGTTTTTT. Its translation: CASKQGTVNEKLFF.